What follows are 16 T cell receptor beta chains derived from one specimen sequenced in a study of CD8 T cells in ankylosing spondylitis. TCRdb redid the calling of the 5' RACE reads with MiXCR, one entry per CDR3 protein. The sample carries 150,000 to 200,000 distinct CDR3 sequences, around 20% recorded once. Sequences were obtained from blood, either unsorted or a sorted T cell fraction (not recorded which). Every receptor here comes from a male donor with ankylosing spondylitis or in good health (not recorded which).

This clonotype was counted many times. The chain has TRBV20-1 and TRBJ1-1; D unresolved. V lost 0 bases, J lost 0 bases, and 5 bases lay in between. The CDR3 runs 13 residues. The germline V gene encodes CDR1 DFQATT and CDR2 SNEGSKA (reference sequence). DNA for the CDR3: TGCAGTGCTAGAGAGACCATGAACACTGAAGCTTTCTTT. Encoded protein: CSARETMNTEAFF.

This clonotype was detected ten times or more. V gene TRBV5-1 combines with J gene TRBJ2-3, with no clear D. V was shortened by 4 bases and J by 1 base, with 13 bases between the two germline ends. Germline CDR1 and CDR2: SGHRS and YFSETQ. The CDR3 spans 15 residues. This chain's CDR3 is CASSPLDIRTDTQYF. The CDR3 coding sequence is TGCGCCAGCAGCCCCCTCGACATTCGCACAGATACGCAGTATTTT.

This clonotype was counted only a few times. CDR3 sequence: CASRQINSPLHF. The DNA for the CDR3 is TGTGCCAGCAGACAGATTAATTCACCCCTCCACTTT. The chain is built from TRBV3-1 and TRBJ1-6; D gene unclear. The germline V and J ends were trimmed by 6 bases and 6 bases, with 6 bases remaining between them. From germline, CDR1 is LGHDT and CDR2 YNNKEL (reference sequence). The CDR3 is 12 amino acids.

This clonotype was observed many times. This sequence joins TRBV29-1 and TRBJ2-7, with D unresolved. The germline V and J ends were trimmed by 4 bases and 0 bases, with 10 bases remaining between them. The CDR3 runs to 13 residues. Germline loops: CDR1 SQVTM, CDR2 ANQGSEA. CDR3 DNA: TGCAGCGTTGTCGGGTTTCTCTCCTACGAGCAGTACTTC. It is translated as CSVVGFLSYEQYF.

The V and J genes are TRBV29-1 and TRBJ1-2; D remains unclear. Germline CDR1 is SQVTM and CDR2 is ANQGSEA. Trimming shortened V by 2 bases and J by 9 bases, and 16 bases separated the two germline ends. CDR3 size: 13 residues. The CDR3: CSVETGLLRSYTF. The CDR3 DNA reads TGCAGCGTTGAAACCGGGCTACTTAGAAGCTACACCTTC.

The chain recombines TRBV12-3 or TRBV12-4 with TRBJ2-2, with D possibly TRBD2 on 6 matching bases. The CDR3 is made up of 17 amino acids. V lost 8 bases, J lost 2 bases, and 21 bases lay in between. CDR3 sequence reads: CASRALWRGRNTGELFF. The CDR3 coding sequence is TGTGCCAGCCGCGCTCTTTGGCGGGGCAGAAACACCGGGGAGCTGTTTTTT.

This clonotype has a count of ten or more. The V call is TRBV20-1, the J call TRBJ2-1; a weak D match, TRBD2 (5 bases). Trimming stripped 3 bases from V and 0 bases from J, with 12 bases between. CDR1 and CDR2 (germline): DFQATT, SNEGSKA (reference sequence). This CDR3 spans 15 amino acids. The CDR3 DNA is TGCAGTGCTAGTAAGGGAGCGGCCTCCTACAATGAGCAGTTCTTC. Its protein product is CSASKGAASYNEQFF.

The count of this clonotype is one. The chain uses TRBV29-1 and TRBJ2-1, with 8 bases fitting TRBD2. Germline V gene sequence: CDR1 SQVTM, CDR2 ANQGSEA. The CDR3 length is 16 residues. V lost 2 bases, J lost 8 bases, and 14 bases stayed unmatched. The CDR3 nucleotides read TGCAGCGTTGAACGCCCCTTCGGGAGGGCCCTCTATGAGCAGTTCTTC. Translated: CSVERPFGRALYEQFF.

The chain couples TRBV7-2 to TRBJ1-1; TRBD1 is a possible D gene (5 bases). The CDR3 loop spans 16 amino acids. V was shortened by 5 bases and J by 0 bases, with 16 bases between the two germline ends. Germline assignment: CDR1 SGHTA and CDR2 FQGNSA. The DNA for the CDR3 is TGTGCCAGCAGCCCGCGGGGGAGACCTTTGAACACTGAAGCTTTCTTT. Its translation is CASSPRGRPLNTEAFF.

This clonotype was detected many times. This sequence joins TRBV7-2 and TRBJ1-4, with a possible D match to TRBD1 (6 bases). The V and J ends lost 1 base and 8 bases respectively, with 8 bases between them. The length of the CDR3 is 13 residues. The germline CDR1 and CDR2 sequences are SGHTA and FQGNSA. The CDR3 loop reads CASSLDRAEKLFF. The CDR3 region has the DNA TGTGCCAGCAGCTTAGACAGGGCCGAAAAACTGTTTTTT.

This clonotype was detected a few times. The chain couples TRBV14 to TRBJ1-4; 7 positions agree with TRBD1. The CDR3 runs 14 residues. Germline V gene sequence: CDR1 SGHDN, CDR2 FVKESK. V shed 4 bases and J 7 bases; nucleotides not matched to a gene: 6. This CDR3 is CASSRRQGTEKLFF. The CDR3 coding sequence is TGTGCCAGCAGCCGCCGACAGGGCACTGAAAAACTGTTTTTT.

The chain recombines TRBV5-6 with TRBJ2-2; no firm D call. The CDR3 covers 15 residues. Germline V gene sequence: CDR1 SGHDT, CDR2 YYEEEE. The V gene lost 2 bases and the J gene lost 0 bases, with 8 bases spanning the gap. DNA for the CDR3: TGTGCCAGCAGCTTCGGCCTAGCGAACACCGGGGAGCTGTTTTTT. It is translated as CASSFGLANTGELFF.

This clonotype was observed a handful of times. V gene TRBV28 combines with J gene TRBJ2-1; 10 bases map to TRBD2. J gave up 5 bases and V 7 bases, and 8 bases lay outside the gene matches. CDR1 MDHEN and CDR2 SYDVKM come from the germline V gene. The CDR3 length is 15 residues. CDR3 protein: CASNPLAGGNNEQFF. The CDR3 DNA reads TGTGCCAGCAATCCATTAGCGGGAGGTAACAATGAGCAGTTCTTC.

The table lists this clonotype with a few counts. The genes are TRBV28 and TRBJ2-7; perhaps TRBD1 as D (6 bases). This CDR3 spans 13 amino acids. Germline CDR1 MDHEN, CDR2 SYDVKM. The V end lost 4 bases, the J end lost 5 bases, and 12 bases lay between the germline ends. The DNA for the CDR3 is TGTGCCAGCAGTTCAACAGGGTACAACGAGCAGTACTTC. Translating it yields CASSSTGYNEQYF.

This clonotype was recorded at least ten times. V gene TRBV4-1 combines with J gene TRBJ2-3; no clear D. The CDR3 runs 16 residues. V gave up 0 bases and J gave up 4 bases, with 14 bases separating them. The germline V gene encodes CDR1 MGHRA and CDR2 YSYEKL. The CDR3 DNA reads as TGCGCCAGCAGCCAAGAAGGCCGTCACCCCGCAGATACGCAGTATTTT. As protein: CASSQEGRHPADTQYF.

This clonotype was seen ten or more times. The rearrangement links TRBV25-1 to TRBJ1-1, with D uncertain. V gave up 4 bases and J gave up 1 base, with 10 bases separating them. CDR3 length: 14 residues. Germline V CDR1 and CDR2: MGHDK, SYGVNS. This chain's CDR3 is CASSGIQRNTEAFF. The CDR3 nucleotides are TGTGCCAGCAGTGGCATACAGAGGAACACTGAAGCTTTCTTT. The full variable domain, rest sourced from reference TRBV25-1 and TRBJ1-1, is EADIYQTPRYLVIGTGKKITLECSQTMGHDKMYWYQQDPGMELHLIHYSYGVNSTEKGDLSSESTVSRIRTEHFPLTLESARPSHTSQYLCASSGIQRNTEAFFGQGTRLTVV.